This TCR beta chain is drawn from a study of OX40 agonist ivuxolimab in advanced cancers. The wider study: Patients in the trial were receiving intravenous ivuxolimab every 2 weeks, at doses of 0.01 to 10 mg/kg. Under the entry rules, prior anti-PD-1, anti-PD-L1 or anti-CTLA-4 therapy was allowed, and 35% to 40% had some. Overall study findings and caveats: Low normalized clonal expansion also occurred in some nonresponding patients.

Method: immunoSEQ multiplex PCR; TCRdb's copy keeps in-frame clones and lacks some. In the table there are around 64,000 clones, roughly nine tenths of which are singletons. This clone was found once. Its specificity is not known. Per germline, CDR1 SGHTA and CDR2 FQGNSA. This CDR3 comprises 13 residues. V lost 5 bases to trimming and J lost 5 bases, with 12 bases between them. The receptor's source is an adult with an advanced solid tumor such as melanoma, head and neck, liver or kidney cancer. The rearrangement joins TRBV7-2 to TRBJ2-5; no clear D gene. Sequences were derived from CD4+ or CD8+ T cells sorted from blood, sampled in a trial of the OX40 agonist ivuxolimab. Here the CDR3 reads CASSPRRVETQYF. As DNA, the CDR3 is TGTGCCAGCAGCCCCCGACGCGTGGAGACCCAGTACTTC.